This T cell receptor (beta chain) stems from a study of blood T cell repertoires in COVID-19. Study summary: T cells, B-cell-depleted T cells, or PBMCs provided the cDNA or gDNA that served as material.

In this sample, this clone turned up a few times. The ends were cut back, 7 bases at V and 6 bases at J, with 16 bases in the middle. The CDR3 contains 14 residues. Germline CDR1 LNHDA, CDR2 SQIVND (reference sequence). TCRdb's table, derived via immunoSEQ multiplex PCR, lists solely in-frame clones and lacks some. Altogether about 45,000 clones are present, over 75% being singletons, with the ten largest covering about 33%. What was sequenced was peripheral blood. The chain has TRBV19 and TRBJ1-5, with no clear D. The TCR sequence derives from a woman of 80 years or more with acute or convalescent COVID-19. CDR3: CASTRGSDGQPQHF. CDR3 nucleotides: TGTGCCAGTACTCGGGGATCCGACGGTCAGCCCCAGCATTTT.